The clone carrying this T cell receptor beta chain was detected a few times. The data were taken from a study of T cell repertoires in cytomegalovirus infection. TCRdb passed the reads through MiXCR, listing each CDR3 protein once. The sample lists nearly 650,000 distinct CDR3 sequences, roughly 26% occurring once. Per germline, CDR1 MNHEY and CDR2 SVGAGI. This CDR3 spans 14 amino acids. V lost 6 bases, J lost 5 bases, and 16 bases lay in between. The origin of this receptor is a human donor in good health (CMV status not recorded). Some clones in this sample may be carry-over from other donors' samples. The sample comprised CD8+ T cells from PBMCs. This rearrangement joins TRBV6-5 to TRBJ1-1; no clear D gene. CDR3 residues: CASSYNKALTEAFF. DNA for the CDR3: TGTGCCAGCAGCTACAATAAGGCTTTGACTGAAGCTTTCTTT.